This is a list of T cell receptor beta chains from one sample in a study of healthy donors' naive CD4 and CD8 T cells. Using its own MiXCR run on the reads, TCRdb lists one record per CDR3 protein. The data contain around 200,000 distinct CDR3 sequences, around 74% of them singletons. Sequencing was done on a sample of naive CD4+ and CD8+ T cells sorted from blood, pooled from several donors. The receptors originated from a pool of human donors in good health; the sample pools cells from several healthy donors. Both conserved end residues are part of each CDR3. A D gene is named only where the DNA matches it firmly. Clone size appears in some rows only: once, few, many, or a class for an expanded clone.

size,V,J,D,CDR3,DNA
.,TRBV11-2,TRBJ2-5,TRBD1,CASSSGLKLGQGRQETQYF,TGTGCCAGCAGCTCCGGCCTAAAACTCGGACAGGGGAGGCAAGAGACCCAGTACTTC
many,TRBV7-2,TRBJ2-7,.,CASSYQGPYEQYF,TGTGCCAGCAGCTACCAGGGCCCCTACGAGCAGTACTTC
few,TRBV6-2/TRBV6-3,TRBJ2-7,TRBD2,CASSWTSGAYEQYF,TGTGCCAGCAGTTGGACTAGCGGGGCCTACGAGCAGTACTTC
.,TRBV29-1,TRBJ2-3,.,CSVAGTLVWGTDTQYF,TGCAGCGTGGCCGGGACCCTTGTCTGGGGCACAGATACGCAGTATTTT
.,TRBV6-1,TRBJ1-1,.,CASSEASRNTEAFF,TGTGCCAGCAGTGAAGCCAGTCGGAACACTGAAGCTTTCTTT
.,TRBV29-1,TRBJ2-1,.,CSVAGQPIYNEQFF,TGCAGCGTGGCGGGACAGCCGATATACAATGAGCAGTTCTTC
.,TRBV4-3,TRBJ2-1,.,CASSQAPNNEQFF,TGCGCCAGCAGCCAAGCCCCAAACAATGAGCAGTTCTTC
few,TRBV30,TRBJ1-6,.,CAWKNTDRGSPLHF,TGTGCCTGGAAAAATACCGACAGAGGGTCACCCCTCCACTTT
once,TRBV11-1,TRBJ1-6,TRBD1,CASSRGQGSPLHF,TGTGCCAGCAGCCGAGGACAGGGTTCACCCCTCCACTTT
.,TRBV29-1,TRBJ2-7,.,CSVEGRGEQYF,TGCAGCGTTGAAGGGAGAGGAGAGCAGTACTTC
.,TRBV29-1,TRBJ2-5,TRBD2,CSVSGLAGEETQYF,TGCAGCGTTTCCGGACTAGCGGGAGAAGAGACCCAGTACTTC
.,TRBV29-1,TRBJ2-1,TRBD1,CSVGRTGSYNEQFF,TGCAGCGTTGGACGGACAGGCTCCTACAATGAGCAGTTCTTC
.,TRBV18,TRBJ1-5,.,CASSPPDRLGQPQHF,TGTGCCAGCTCACCACCGGACCGACTTGGCCAGCCCCAGCATTTT
.,TRBV20-1,TRBJ1-1,.,CSARLTVPQTFF,TGCAGTGCCCGTCTAACGGTCCCCCAAACTTTCTTT
.,TRBV28,TRBJ2-1,.,CASSSTARPYNEQFF,TGTGCCAGCAGTTCAACAGCGAGGCCTTACAATGAGCAGTTCTTC
.,TRBV29-1,TRBJ1-2,.,CSVEDGGQGYTF,TGCAGCGTTGAAGATGGAGGGCAGGGCTACACCTTC
.,TRBV28,TRBJ2-7,.,CASSYPAGADEQYF,TGTGCCAGCAGTTACCCCGCGGGGGCGGACGAGCAGTACTTC
.,TRBV5-6,TRBJ2-1,.,CASSVDVQSSYNEQFF,TGTGCCAGCAGCGTAGACGTCCAGAGCTCCTACAATGAGCAGTTCTTC
.,TRBV30,TRBJ1-2,TRBD1,CAWKTGVDGYTF,TGTGCCTGGAAAACAGGGGTCGACGGCTACACCTTC
.,TRBV6-5,TRBJ2-5,TRBD2,CASSYRGGPGETQYF,TGTGCCAGCAGTTACCGCGGGGGACCGGGAGAGACCCAGTACTTC
.,TRBV30,TRBJ2-7,.,CAWSGHRVEQYF,TGTGCCTGGAGTGGGCATCGGGTCGAGCAGTACTTC
.,TRBV20-1,TRBJ2-1,.,CSAKTSSGGLSYNEQFF,TGCAGTGCTAAAACCTCAAGCGGAGGGCTCTCCTACAATGAGCAGTTCTTC
.,TRBV29-1,TRBJ2-3,.,CSVGRSAGSSTDTQYF,TGCAGCGTAGGAAGGTCCGCAGGGTCGAGCACAGATACGCAGTATTTT
.,TRBV27,TRBJ2-1,.,CASSARDRPYNEQFF,TGTGCCAGCAGTGCGCGCGACAGACCCTACAATGAGCAGTTCTTC
.,TRBV29-1,TRBJ2-7,.,CSGSFRGSYEQYF,TGCAGCGGGTCATTCCGGGGCTCCTACGAGCAGTACTTC
once,TRBV6-5,TRBJ2-2,.,CASRIPGVEGELFF,TGTGCCAGCAGGATCCCCGGGGTAGAAGGGGAGCTGTTTTTT
.,TRBV29-1,TRBJ2-1,.,CSVEYNEQFF,TGCAGCGTTGAATACAATGAGCAGTTCTTC
once,TRBV5-4,TRBJ2-1,TRBD2,CASSREAGTSGDKQFF,TGTGCCAGCAGTAGAGAAGCCGGGACTAGCGGGGACAAGCAGTTCTTC
few,TRBV29-1,TRBJ2-1,.,CSVEGWTATSSYNEQFF,TGCAGCGTTGAAGGATGGACAGCTACTAGCTCCTACAATGAGCAGTTCTTC
.,TRBV25-1,TRBJ1-1,TRBD1,CASSERTGGAFF,TGTGCCAGCAGTGAACGGACAGGGGGAGCTTTCTTT
.,TRBV20-1,TRBJ2-1,.,CSARDRGWSSYNEQFF,TGCAGTGCTAGAGATCGGGGATGGAGCTCCTACAATGAGCAGTTCTTC
.,TRBV19,TRBJ2-6,.,CASSSSSGANVLTF,TGTGCCAGTAGTTCAAGCTCTGGGGCCAACGTCCTGACTTTC
.,TRBV6-5,TRBJ1-2,TRBD1,CASSYDDRVDYGYTF,TGTGCCAGCAGTTACGACGACAGGGTTGACTATGGCTACACCTTC
.,TRBV29-1,TRBJ2-7,.,CSVEGGPVYEQYF,TGCAGCGTTGAAGGGGGGCCGGTCTACGAGCAGTACTTC
.,TRBV29-1,TRBJ2-1,.,CSTYNNEQFF,TGCAGCACCTATAACAATGAGCAGTTCTTC
.,TRBV2,TRBJ1-6,.,CASSEAAGFSPLHF,TGTGCCAGCAGTGAGGCAGCCGGATTTTCACCCCTCCACTTT
.,TRBV6-2/TRBV6-3,TRBJ1-1,TRBD1,CASSYGRDRKPVEAFF,TGTGCCAGCAGTTACGGGAGGGACAGGAAGCCAGTTGAAGCTTTCTTT
few,TRBV19,TRBJ2-3,.,CASTREIGLGPATDTQYF,TGTGCCAGTACGAGGGAAATAGGATTGGGGCCGGCCACAGATACGCAGTATTTT